A single sample gave rise to the 14 T cell receptor beta chains below, sequenced in a study of cytomegalovirus exposure and HLA in healthy donors. Both 60 Vbeta primers and 13 Jbeta primers went into the PCR. Here immunoSEQ multiplex PCR was the method, and the copy in TCRdb shows in-frame clones only, minus some. The table lists under 200,000 clones, around 85% of them singletons. The sequencing input was PBMCs. These TCRs come from a woman aged 25 to 39 in good health and CMV-seronegative.

The chain joins TRBV19 to TRBJ1-2; 10 nucleotides line up with TRBD1. Germline V gives CDR1 LNHDA, CDR2 SQIVND (reference sequence). The CDR3 contains 15 residues. V gave up 6 bases and J gave up 2 bases; unmatched junction bases: 6. The DNA of the CDR3 is TGTGCCAGTAGAGCCGGGACAGGGGACAACTATGGCTACACCTTC. Translating it yields CASRAGTGDNYGYTF.

The chain has TRBV29-1 and TRBJ1-2; no reliable D call. Looked up from germline, CDR1 is SQVTM and CDR2 is ANQGSEA. There are 13 residues in the CDR3. V was trimmed by 3 bases and J by 2 bases, leaving 10 bases between them. The CDR3 sequence: CSVEITDNYGYTF. In nucleotides, the CDR3 is TGCAGCGTTGAGATTACAGACAACTATGGCTACACCTTC.

This CDR3 is CASSIPGQGRTNEKLFF. DNA of the CDR3: TGTGCCAGTAGTATACCGGGACAGGGGAGGACTAATGAAAAACTGTTTTTT. This chain links TRBV19 with TRBJ1-4, with 10 positions matching TRBD1. Trimming cost V 2 bases and J 2 bases; bases outside gene matches: 5. CDR3 length: 17 residues. Germline-derived CDR1 and CDR2 are LNHDA and SQIVND (reference sequence).

This chain uses TRBV5-1 with TRBJ2-5, with D possibly TRBD2 on 5 matching bases. V lost 3 bases and J 1 base, leaving 13 bases between the germline ends. This CDR3 comprises 15 residues. Germline V CDR1 and CDR2: SGHRS, YFSETQ. The CDR3 reads CASSSSRGSQETQYF. CDR3 nucleotide sequence: TGCGCCAGCAGCTCGTCTCGGGGTAGCCAAGAGACCCAGTACTTC.

This rearrangement joins TRBV4-3 to TRBJ2-7; 7 bases agree with TRBD1. V gave up 3 bases and J gave up 1 base; unmatched junction bases: 3. Germline CDR1 and CDR2: LGHNA and YSLEER. The CDR3 loop spans 14 amino acids. The CDR3 nucleotides read TGCGCCAGCAGCCAGGGGGACAGATCCTACGAGCAGTACTTC. This gives the protein CASSQGDRSYEQYF.

The chain has TRBV28 and TRBJ2-3; 11 nucleotides line up with TRBD2. Germline V gene lookup returns CDR1 MDHEN and CDR2 SYDVKM. The CDR3 has 15 amino acids. With V trimmed by 6 bases and J by 5 bases, 7 bases remained unmatched. The CDR3 spells CASRLAGVRRDTQYF. The CDR3 DNA sequence: TGTGCCAGCAGACTAGCGGGAGTACGGAGAGATACGCAGTATTTT.

The CDR3 coding sequence is TGTGCCAGCAGCCAAGTAGCGAGGCCTTACAATGAGCAGTTCTTC. Amino acids: CASSQVARPYNEQFF. The rearrangement links TRBV14 to TRBJ2-1, with D perhaps TRBD2 (5 bases). CDR3 length: 15 amino acids. Germline CDR1 SGHDN, CDR2 FVKESK. Trimming cost V 1 base and J 4 bases, with 11 bases left between them.

The chain links TRBV10-3 to TRBJ2-2, with 10 bases that match TRBD2. V dropped 2 bases and J dropped 6; count of bases not matched to a gene: 9. The CDR3 has 17 amino acids. Per germline, CDR1 ENHRY and CDR2 SYGVKD. CDR3 region: CAISEPGLADNAGELFF. The CDR3 DNA reads as TGTGCCATCAGTGAGCCAGGACTAGCGGATAACGCCGGGGAGCTGTTTTTT.

This clone was seen once. This sequence joins TRBV5-6 and TRBJ2-1, with 9 bases that match TRBD2. Looked up from germline, CDR1 is SGHDT and CDR2 is YYEEEE. Trimming at V came to 1 base and at J to 7 bases, leaving 6 bases not matched to a gene. There are 15 residues in the CDR3. The CDR3 sequence is CASSLLGLAQNEQFF. Written as DNA, the CDR3 is TGTGCCAGCAGCTTGTTAGGACTAGCGCAAAATGAGCAGTTCTTC.

This chain connects TRBV12-1 to TRBJ1-1. TRBV12-1 is noted as a pseudogene. The CDR3 has 18 residues. CDR3 DNA sequence: TGTGCCAGCAGCTTTGGGGGGGGGCCGGGGAGTAGGAACACTGAAGCTTTCTTT. Protein: CASSFGGGPGSRNTEAFF.

The rearrangement links TRBV7-8 to TRBJ1-5; tentatively, D is TRBD1 (5 bases). CDR1 and CDR2 from the germline V gene are SGHVS and FQNEAQ. The CDR3 covers 15 residues. Between the trimmed V and J ends, which lost 6 bases and 0 bases, there was a span of 12 bases. CDR3 DNA sequence: TGTGCCAGCAGGGCAAACAGGAGTAGCAATCAGCCCCAGCATTTT. This gives the protein CASRANRSSNQPQHF. The full variable domain, in which reference TRBV7-8 and TRBJ1-5 provide the parts outside the CDR3, is GAGVSQSPRYKVAKRGQDVALRCDPISGHVSLFWYQQALGQGPEFLTYFQNEAQLDKSGLPSDRFFAERPEGSVSTLKIQRTQQEDSAVYLCASRANRSSNQPQHFGDGTRLSIL.

This rearrangement joins TRBV14 to TRBJ2-7; possibly TRBD2 for D (5 bases). Looked up from germline, CDR1 is SGHDN and CDR2 is FVKESK. Trimming left V 4 bases short and J 1 base short, with 14 bases between. The CDR3 is 15 residues long. CDR3 bases: TGTGCCAGCAGCCCTATCCGAGGGATTTCCTACGAGCAGTACTTC. Protein: CASSPIRGISYEQYF.

The V call is TRBV7-8, the J call TRBJ1-2, with D tentatively TRBD1 (5 bases). Germline V gene data show CDR1 as SGHVS and CDR2 as FQNEAQ. The CDR3 is 14 residues long. Deletions cut 3 bases from V and 9 bases from J, with 17 bases between. The CDR3 region has the DNA TGTGCCAGCAGCTTGGTATCAGGGAGGGATCGCTACACCTTC. Translating it yields CASSLVSGRDRYTF.

V and J are TRBV5-1 and TRBJ2-2, with a weak D call TRBD1 (5 bases). Germline CDR1 and CDR2: SGHRS and YFSETQ. The length of the CDR3 is 14 residues. The V gene lost 0 bases and the J gene lost 4 bases, with 7 bases spanning the gap. In nucleotides, the CDR3 is TGCGCCAGCAGCTTGGACAGGTTCACCGGGGAGCTGTTTTTT. It specifies CASSLDRFTGELFF. Looking up the rest from reference TRBV5-1 and TRBJ2-2 gives the full variable domain: KAGVTQTPRYLIKTRGQQVTLSCSPISGHRSVSWYQQTPGQGLQFLFEYFSETQRNKGNFPGRFSGRQFSNSRSEMNVSTLELGDSALYLCASSLDRFTGELFFGEGSRLTVL.